The 22 T cell receptor beta chains in this list originate from one sample, sequenced in a study of blood T cell repertoires in COVID-19. Measured with immunoSEQ multiplex PCR; TCRdb has only the in-frame clones, and not every one. The repertoire has over 250,000 clones, approximately 89% of them found once; the top ten carry roughly a tenth. Sequencing used peripheral blood. The source of these receptors is a woman between 70 and 85 years old with COVID-19, enrolled during active disease.

Concerning this clone itself: Distinct nucleotide sequences in the sample also encode this CDR3. The chain employs TRBV20-1 and TRBJ1-5; 7 bases are shared with TRBD1. Germline CDR1 DFQATT, CDR2 SNEGSKA (reference sequence). V gave up 7 bases and J gave up 7 bases; unmatched junction bases: 1. CDR3 length: 10 amino acids. DNA for the CDR3: TGCAGTGTCAGGGGGCAGCCCCAGCATTTT. This gives the protein CSVRGQPQHF.

This clone was counted between two and nine times. The J gene is TRBJ2-7, the V gene TRBV7-9, with D perhaps matching TRBD2 (6 bases). This CDR3 is built from 16 residues. V was clipped by 2 bases and J by 4 bases, with 18 bases between them. Germline V gives CDR1 SEHNR, CDR2 FQNEAQ (reference sequence). The DNA for the CDR3 is TGTGCCAGCAGCTTACAGGGCGGAGGAGGGGTATACGAGCAGTACTTC. It encodes CASSLQGGGGVYEQYF. Supplemented by reference TRBV7-9 and TRBJ2-7, the full variable domain reads DTGVSQNPRHKITKRGQNVTFRCDPISEHNRLYWYRQTLGQGPEFLTYFQNEAQLEKSRLLSDRFSAERPKGSFSTLEIQRTEQGDSAMYLCASSLQGGGGVYEQYFGPGTRLTVT.

The V call is TRBV3-1 (or the pseudogene TRBV3-2), the J call TRBJ2-7, with TRBD1 matching over 10 bases. The CDR3 runs to 16 residues. The germline V gene has CDR1 LGHDT and CDR2 YNNKEL (reference sequence). Unmatched junction bases numbered 7, after V lost 1 base and J lost 4 bases. CDR3 in DNA: TGTGCCAGCAGCCAAGTCCGGGGACAGGGGCTTTACGAGCAGTACTTC. It translates to CASSQVRGQGLYEQYF.

The chain couples TRBV29-1 to TRBJ2-5, with TRBD1 matching 7 bases. The CDR3 has 13 amino acids. Germline CDR1 SQVTM, CDR2 ANQGSEA. Germline trimming cut 7 bases from V and 5 bases from J; bases unmatched to any gene: 10. CDR3 DNA sequence: TGCAGCGCGAGGGGGCCTACTGTTGAGACCCAGTACTTC. It encodes CSARGPTVETQYF.

V gene TRBV27 combines with J gene TRBJ2-5, with 10 bases that match TRBD2. J gave up 3 bases and V 6 bases, and 10 bases lay outside the gene matches. This CDR3 is built from 16 residues. Germline-derived CDR1 and CDR2 are MNHEY and SMNVEV (reference sequence). CDR3 loop: CASRRNAGLAEETQYF. CDR3 nucleotide sequence: TGTGCCAGCAGGAGAAATGCAGGACTAGCGGAAGAGACCCAGTACTTC.

The chain employs TRBV11-2 and TRBJ2-7; no firm D call. The V end was cut by 5 bases, the J end by 4 bases, with 6 bases between. The CDR3 consists of 11 residues. The germline V gene encodes CDR1 SGHAT and CDR2 FQNNGV. The CDR3 DNA follows: TGTGCCAGCAGCCGAGTTTACGAGCAGTACTTC. Amino acids: CASSRVYEQYF.

CDR3 sequence: CASSQFGRNQPQHF. CDR3 bases: TGCGCCAGCAGCCAATTCGGTCGGAATCAGCCCCAGCATTTT. The chain links TRBV4-1 to TRBJ1-5; D remains unclear. CDR1 is MGHRA, CDR2 YSYEKL, per germline. V was trimmed by 2 bases and J by 4 bases, leaving 9 bases between them. This CDR3 spans 14 amino acids.

The V call is TRBV19, the J call TRBJ1-2; perhaps TRBD1 as D (6 bases). Germline V gives CDR1 LNHDA, CDR2 SQIVND (reference sequence). V was pared by 3 bases and J by 6 bases, with 14 bases between. This CDR3 has 14 amino acids. The CDR3 loop is CASSIGSGEHGYTF. The CDR3 nucleotides read TGTGCCAGTAGTATCGGTTCAGGGGAGCATGGCTACACCTTC.

V and J are TRBV5-1 and TRBJ2-7, with TRBD2 identical over 8 bases. This CDR3 spans 15 amino acids. Germline V gives CDR1 SGHRS, CDR2 YFSETQ. The trim removed 0 bases at V and 6 bases at J, leaving 8 bases unmatched. CDR3 sequence reads: CASSLGVTSEREQYF. CDR3 DNA: TGCGCCAGCAGCTTGGGTGTGACTAGCGAACGCGAGCAGTACTTC.

The chain employs TRBV3-1 (or the pseudogene TRBV3-2) and TRBJ2-7; 9 bases line up with TRBD2. The germline V gene encodes CDR1 LGHDT and CDR2 YNNKEL (reference sequence). Trimming cost V 0 bases and J 7 bases; bases outside gene matches: 10. CDR3 size: 16 residues. The CDR3 spells CASSQDRASGTLEQYF. The CDR3 region has the DNA TGTGCCAGCAGCCAAGATCGGGCTAGCGGGACTTTAGAGCAGTACTTC.

The genes are TRBV7-9 and TRBJ2-2; 13 bases align to TRBD2. The V and J ends lost 5 bases and 6 bases, in that order; junction bases with no gene match: 6. The CDR3 runs 16 residues. The V gene's germline CDR1 is SEHNR and CDR2 FQNEAQ (reference sequence). This chain's CDR3 is CASSATSGRAPGELFF. The DNA for the CDR3 is TGTGCCAGCAGCGCCACTAGCGGGAGGGCCCCCGGGGAGCTGTTTTTT.

The J gene is TRBJ2-5, the V gene TRBV5-6; 12 bases fit TRBD2. Trimming at V came to 0 bases and at J to 9 bases, leaving 6 bases not matched to a gene. Germline V CDR1 and CDR2: SGHDT, YYEEEE. The CDR3 spans 15 residues. The CDR3 region is CASSLGTSGISAQYF. In DNA, the CDR3 is TGTGCCAGCAGCTTGGGGACTAGCGGGATCTCGGCCCAGTACTTC.

CDR3 sequence: CSVRPPENYGYTF. The CDR3 bases are TGCAGCGTCCGTCCTCCGGAGAACTATGGCTACACCTTC. The chain couples TRBV29-1 to TRBJ1-2; D uncertain. CDR1 and CDR2 from the germline V gene are SQVTM and ANQGSEA. V dropped 6 bases and J dropped 2 bases, with 13 bases sitting between them. This CDR3 comprises 13 residues.

V and J are TRBV11-2 and TRBJ2-3; 7 bases match TRBD2. This CDR3 comprises 16 residues. The V gene's germline CDR1 is SGHAT and CDR2 FQNNGV. With V trimmed by 1 base and J by 4 bases, 8 bases remained unmatched. CDR3 sequence: CASSLVAGEVPDTQYF. The DNA for the CDR3 is TGTGCCAGCAGCTTAGTGGCGGGAGAGGTCCCAGATACGCAGTATTTT.

The chain carries TRBV30 and TRBJ2-7; 12 nucleotides align to TRBD1. The CDR3 covers 16 residues. V was clipped by 2 bases and J by 0 bases; unmatched bases: 5. Looked up from germline, CDR1 is GTSNPN and CDR2 is SVGIG (reference sequence). In DNA form, the CDR3 reads TGTGCCTGGAGTTCCGGGACAGGGGGCGTCTCCTACGAGCAGTACTTC. Its translation is CAWSSGTGGVSYEQYF.

The rearrangement joins TRBV28 to TRBJ2-3; TRBD2 matches at 8 bases. Per germline, CDR1 MDHEN and CDR2 SYDVKM. The CDR3 contains 16 residues. Trimming at V came to 4 bases and at J to 6 bases, leaving 12 bases not matched to a gene. The CDR3 bases are TGTGCCAGCAGTTCGCAAGCGGGAGAAGGGACTGATACGCAGTATTTT. Its translation: CASSSQAGEGTDTQYF. Looking up the rest from reference TRBV28 and TRBJ2-3 gives the full variable domain: DVKVTQSSRYLVKRTGEKVFLECVQDMDHENMFWYRQDPGLGLRLIYFSYDVKMKEKGDIPEGYSVSREKKERFSLILESASTNQTSMYLCASSSQAGEGTDTQYFGPGTRLTVL.

The CDR3 loop is CASSEGPSSYEQYF. The CDR3 DNA follows: TGTGCCAGCAGCGAGGGGCCCAGCTCCTACGAGCAGTACTTC. The chain links TRBV9 to TRBJ2-7, with D perhaps matching TRBD1 (5 bases). V gave up 3 bases and J gave up 0 bases, with 10 bases separating them. From germline, CDR1 is SGDLS and CDR2 YYNGEE. The CDR3 consists of 14 residues.

A few counts support this clone. The CDR3 sequence: CASSVSTGPGYTF. The CDR3 nucleotides read TGTGCCAGCAGCGTATCAACAGGGCCCGGCTACACCTTC. The rearrangement links TRBV9 to TRBJ1-2; D possibly corresponds to TRBD1 (6 bases). V lost 1 base to trimming and J lost 8 bases, with 12 bases between them. Per the germline V gene, CDR1 is SGDLS and CDR2 is YYNGEE. The CDR3 has 13 amino acids. The full variable domain, its missing parts supplied by reference TRBV9 and TRBJ1-2, is DSGVTQTPKHLITATGQRVTLRCSPRSGDLSVYWYQQSLDQGLQFLIQYYNGEERAKGNILERFSAQQFPDLHSELNLSSLELGDSALYFCASSVSTGPGYTFGSGTRLTVV.

The rearrangement links TRBV30 to TRBJ1-3; TRBD1 matches at 9 bases. CDR3 size: 14 residues. Trimming removed 7 bases from V and 3 bases from J; junction bases left unmatched: 7. Germline CDR1 reads GTSNPN; CDR2 reads SVGIG (reference sequence). CDR3 amino acids: CASGQGQYGNTIYF. The DNA of the CDR3 is TGTGCCTCGGGACAGGGACAGTATGGAAACACCATATATTTT.

The chain employs TRBV6-2 or TRBV6-3 and TRBJ1-5; TRBD1 is a possible D gene (5 bases). This CDR3 comprises 13 residues. Trimming stripped 3 bases from V and 5 bases from J, with 8 bases between. The germline CDR1 and CDR2 sequences are MNHEY and SVGEGT. CDR3 region: CASSYSGDQPQHF. CDR3 DNA sequence: TGTGCCAGCAGTTATTCGGGGGATCAGCCCCAGCATTTT.

The rearrangement uses TRBV9 and TRBJ2-3; 7 bases agree with TRBD2. V shed 4 bases and J 6 bases; nucleotides not matched to a gene: 17. CDR1 is SGDLS, CDR2 YYNGEE, per germline. This CDR3 is built from 17 residues. The CDR3 reads CASSPRMSSSGSDTQYF. The CDR3 coding sequence is TGTGCCAGCAGCCCAAGAATGAGCTCTAGCGGTTCGGATACGCAGTATTTT. The whole variable domain, remainder taken from reference TRBV9 and TRBJ2-3, is DSGVTQTPKHLITATGQRVTLRCSPRSGDLSVYWYQQSLDQGLQFLIQYYNGEERAKGNILERFSAQQFPDLHSELNLSSLELGDSALYFCASSPRMSSSGSDTQYFGPGTRLTVL.

The chain employs TRBV21-1 and TRBJ1-5. TRBV21-1 counts as a pseudogene. The CDR3 is 16 residues long. CDR3 coding DNA: TGTGCCAGCAGCAAAGCCGAAGGGCAGGCGGGGCAGCCCCAGCATTTT. Its translation is CASSKAEGQAGQPQHF.